Listed below are T cell receptor beta chains from one sample, sequenced in a study of tumor-infiltrating lymphocytes in glioblastoma multiforme. TCRdb analysed the multiplex PCR reads with MiXCR anew, one entry per CDR3 protein. The sample carries 9,000 to 13,000 distinct CDR3 sequences, about 72% recorded once. The material sequenced was brain tumor tissue. The receptor source for this set is a male donor with glioblastoma. Both conserved end residues are part of each CDR3.

V gene: TRBV11-1; J gene: TRBJ2-5; CDR3 protein: CASSYDRGEETQYF
V gene: TRBV6-5; J gene: TRBJ2-7; CDR3 protein: CASSYGLALGWDYGQYF
V gene: TRBV20-1; J gene: TRBJ1-2; CDR3 protein: CSAHSGQGPGGYTF
V gene: TRBV11-2; J gene: TRBJ2-7; CDR3 protein: CASSPHVTHEQYF
V gene: TRBV20-1; J gene: TRBJ1-3; CDR3 protein: CSAWLGGQGNTIYF
V gene: TRBV7-9; J gene: TRBJ1-5; CDR3 protein: CAGSRDGQQPQHF
V gene: TRBV11-2; J gene: TRBJ1-4; CDR3 protein: CASSVSGNNEKLFF
V gene: TRBV11-2; J gene: TRBJ2-2; CDR3 protein: CASAPTSGNTGELFF
V gene: TRBV5-8; J gene: TRBJ2-6; CDR3 protein: CTSSSARGSGANALTF
V gene: TRBV11-2; J gene: TRBJ2-2; CDR3 protein: CASVGQSYAGELFF
V gene: TRBV11-1; J gene: TRBJ2-1; CDR3 protein: CASSQLLPSRKSNGQFF
V gene: TRBV20-1; J gene: TRBJ2-6; CDR3 protein: CSAPDSGANVLTF
V gene: TRBV6-1; J gene: TRBJ2-7; CDR3 protein: CASGRQGDSSYEQYF
V gene: TRBV11-1; J gene: TRBJ2-6; CDR3 protein: CASSETGIANVLTF
V gene: TRBV12-3/TRBV12-4; J gene: TRBJ2-1; CDR3 protein: CASSSRGGILDGQFF
V gene: TRBV7-8; J gene: TRBJ2-1; CDR3 protein: CASSFKAGVIENEQFF
V gene: TRBV11-2; J gene: TRBJ2-7; CDR3 protein: CAISLGLYEQYF
V gene: TRBV20-1; J gene: TRBJ2-7; CDR3 protein: CSAGGHSTSHEQCF
V gene: TRBV4-2; J gene: TRBJ2-1; CDR3 protein: CASSQDRVVAGEQFF
V gene: TRBV12-5; J gene: TRBJ2-1; CDR3 protein: CASGLGYNEQFF
V gene: TRBV7-8; J gene: TRBJ2-6; CDR3 protein: CASNPGSYSGASVLTF
V gene: TRBV11-3; J gene: TRBJ1-2; CDR3 protein: CASSPGDVGGYTF
V gene: TRBV11-3; J gene: TRBJ2-2; CDR3 protein: CANSTTSRLAGETVELFF
V gene: TRBV12-3/TRBV12-4; J gene: TRBJ2-7; CDR3 protein: CASSGSDRTYEQYF
V gene: TRBV7-9; J gene: TRBJ2-2; CDR3 protein: CACSLEEVGTGSCFF
V gene: TRBV4-2; J gene: TRBJ2-7; CDR3 protein: CASSQEGGAALTYEQYF
V gene: TRBV4-2; J gene: TRBJ1-5; CDR3 protein: CASSQTDVQPQHF
V gene: TRBV6-1; J gene: TRBJ2-5; CDR3 protein: CASSEAWHKETQYF
V gene: TRBV11-2; J gene: TRBJ1-2; CDR3 protein: CASSNLKGQGVGDYTF
V gene: TRBV20-1; J gene: TRBJ1-5; CDR3 protein: CSARDRIRGHNQPQHF
V gene: TRBV12-3/TRBV12-4; J gene: TRBJ2-3; CDR3 protein: CASSPESPEVSDTQYF
V gene: TRBV6-1; J gene: TRBJ2-7; CDR3 protein: CASSEEGGTSYEQYF
V gene: TRBV11-2; J gene: TRBJ2-3; CDR3 protein: CDSSLGPGGDTLYF
V gene: TRBV29-1; J gene: TRBJ1-2; CDR3 protein: CSVEVGRDRGYIF
V gene: TRBV19; J gene: TRBJ2-1; CDR3 protein: CASAGTSCGKFF
V gene: TRBV20-1; J gene: TRBJ2-3; CDR3 protein: CSARAPSTHTQYF
V gene: TRBV4-1; J gene: TRBJ1-1; CDR3 protein: CASSSGQTAFF
V gene: TRBV7-2; J gene: TRBJ1-2; CDR3 protein: CASTIKTGWNYGYTF
V gene: TRBV12-3/TRBV12-4; J gene: TRBJ2-1; CDR3 protein: CASSSEGVRNEQFF
V gene: TRBV10-2; J gene: TRBJ2-3; CDR3 protein: CASNEAGAGAGTQYF
V gene: TRBV20-1; J gene: TRBJ1-4; CDR3 protein: CSARVSEKLFF
V gene: TRBV12-3/TRBV12-4; J gene: TRBJ2-3; CDR3 protein: CASSPELPEVSDTQYF
V gene: TRBV6-5; J gene: TRBJ1-2; CDR3 protein: CASRWGNYGYTF
V gene: TRBV10-3; J gene: TRBJ2-1; CDR3 protein: CATRSSFSYNEQFF
V gene: TRBV4-1; J gene: TRBJ2-3; CDR3 protein: CASSRGLQSSDMQYF
V gene: TRBV7-3; J gene: TRBJ1-1; CDR3 protein: CASSSAGGGGTEAFF
V gene: TRBV25-1; J gene: TRBJ2-6; CDR3 protein: CASSENHSGTNVLTF
V gene: TRBV11-2; J gene: TRBJ2-1; CDR3 protein: CASSLAVRGASRNEQFF
V gene: TRBV6-2/TRBV6-3; J gene: TRBJ2-7; CDR3 protein: CASSYSPEAAEQYF
V gene: TRBV4-1; J gene: TRBJ2-2; CDR3 protein: CASSPTSGRAPGELFF